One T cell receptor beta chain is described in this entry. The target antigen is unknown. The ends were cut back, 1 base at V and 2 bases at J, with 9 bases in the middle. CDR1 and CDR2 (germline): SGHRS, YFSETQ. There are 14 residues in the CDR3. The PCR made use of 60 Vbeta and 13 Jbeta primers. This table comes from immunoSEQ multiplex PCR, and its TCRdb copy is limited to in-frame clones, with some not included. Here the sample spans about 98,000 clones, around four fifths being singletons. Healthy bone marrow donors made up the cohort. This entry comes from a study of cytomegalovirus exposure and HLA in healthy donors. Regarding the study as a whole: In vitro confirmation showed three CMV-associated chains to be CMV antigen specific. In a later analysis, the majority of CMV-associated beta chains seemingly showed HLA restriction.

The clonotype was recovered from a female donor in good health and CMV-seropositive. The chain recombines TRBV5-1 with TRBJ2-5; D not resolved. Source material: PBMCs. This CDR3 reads CASSLSRLQETQYF. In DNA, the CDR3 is TGCGCCAGCAGCTTGTCCAGATTACAAGAGACCCAGTACTTC. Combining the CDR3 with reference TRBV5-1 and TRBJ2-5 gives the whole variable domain KAGVTQTPRYLIKTRGQQVTLSCSPISGHRSVSWYQQTPGQGLQFLFEYFSETQRNKGNFPGRFSGRQFSNSRSEMNVSTLELGDSALYLCASSLSRLQETQYFGPGTRLLVL.